Following are 27 T cell receptor beta chains from one sample sequenced in a study of radiation and T cells in renal cell carcinoma. Time point reported: baseline pretreatment blood. Treatment described: 15 Gy SBRT to primary tumor, nephrectomy 4 weeks later. The table came from immunoSEQ multiplex PCR; TCRdb's copy has only in-frame clones and leaves some out. The sample has about 59,000 clones; approximately 80% are singletons. Sequencing used blood, obtained from a patient whose treatment included radiotherapy and nephrectomy. All receptors derive from a man in his sixties with renal cell carcinoma.

V usage is TRBV6-1 and J usage is TRBJ2-7, with D unresolved. The CDR3 has 12 amino acids. Trimming shortened V by 10 bases and J by 0 bases, and 10 bases separated the two germline ends. Germline V gives CDR1 MNHNS, CDR2 SASEGT. DNA for the CDR3: TGTGCCACCGGTTATAGCTCCTACGAGCAGTACGTC. This encodes CATGYSSYEQYV.

The J gene is TRBJ1-6, the V gene TRBV18; 8 bases fit TRBD1. The CDR3 length is 16 residues. Germline assignment: CDR1 KGHSH and CDR2 LQKENI. Trimming removed 0 bases from V and 8 bases from J; junction bases left unmatched: 6. CDR3 protein: CASSPPGQGNDSPLHF. In nucleotides, the CDR3 is TGTGCCAGCTCACCACCTGGACAGGGTAATGATTCACCCCTCCACTTT.

The chain uses TRBV5-1 and TRBJ1-4, with 10 positions matching TRBD1. The CDR3 loop spans 18 amino acids. Germline V gene data show CDR1 as SGHRS and CDR2 as YFSETQ. The V segment lost 0 bases and the J segment 2 bases; nucleotides outside the gene matches: 7. The CDR3 nucleotides read TGCGCCAGCAGCTTGGCCGGGGCGGGACAGGGGACTAATGAAAAACTGTTTTTT. Amino acids: CASSLAGAGQGTNEKLFF.

This chain links TRBV2 with TRBJ2-7; no clear D gene. V shed 6 bases and J shed 3 bases, with 9 bases lying between them. Looked up from germline, CDR1 is SNHLY and CDR2 is FYNNEI. The CDR3 is made up of 12 amino acids. The CDR3 region has the DNA TGTGCCAGCAGAGCAGAGGACTACGAGCAGTACGTC. Amino acid sequence: CASRAEDYEQYV.

The chain recombines TRBV9 with TRBJ1-1; 12 positions agree with TRBD1. Trimming took 3 bases from V and 1 from J; bases not matched to a gene: 7. The CDR3 sequence is 17 residues long. Germline values: CDR1 SGDLS, CDR2 YYNGEE. The CDR3 sequence: CASSAGTGGVKNTEAFF. CDR3 nucleotides: TGTGCCAGCAGCGCCGGGACAGGGGGCGTTAAGAACACTGAAGCTTTCTTT.

In its sample, this clone was seen a few times. The chain employs TRBV5-1 and TRBJ2-7; 9 bases line up with TRBD1. The CDR3 length is 14 residues. V was pared by 4 bases and J by 2 bases, with 4 bases of the junction left unmatched. CDR1 and CDR2 from the germline V gene are SGHRS and YFSETQ. CDR3 bases: TGCGCCAGCAGCGAGGGACAGGGCCCCTACGAGCAGTACGTC. This encodes CASSEGQGPYEQYV.

This clone has only one observation. This sample also contains other DNA sequences that code for the same CDR3. The chain combines TRBV14 with TRBJ1-5; D remains unclear. CDR1 is SGHDN and CDR2 is FVKESK in the germline V gene. Trimming cost V 1 base and J 7 bases, with 20 bases left between them. CDR3 length: 17 amino acids. In nucleotides, the CDR3 is TGTGCCAGCAGCCAAGTCCACGTGGATACCTCCCAACAGCCCCAGCATTTT. It yields the protein CASSQVHVDTSQQPQHF.

The chain is built from TRBV11-2 and TRBJ2-2; TRBD2 agrees at 11 bases. CDR1 and CDR2 (germline): SGHAT, FQNNGV. Germline trimming cut 3 bases from V and 2 bases from J; bases unmatched to any gene: 5. The length of the CDR3 is 17 residues. The CDR3 nucleotides read TGTGCCAGCAGCTTCTCCGGGACTAGCGGAAACACCGGGGAGCTGTTTTTT. Protein: CASSFSGTSGNTGELFF.

The chain is built from TRBV9 and TRBJ2-2; unclear D gene. The CDR3 consists of 14 residues. The V and J ends lost 0 bases and 3 bases respectively, with 6 bases between them. Looked up from germline, CDR1 is SGDLS and CDR2 is YYNGEE. Written as DNA, the CDR3 is TGTGCCAGCAGCGTAGGGGCAGACACCGGGGAGCTGTTTTTT. Residues: CASSVGADTGELFF.

The chain combines TRBV7-7 with TRBJ2-2; D might be TRBD2 (5 bases). Germline CDR1 reads SSHAT; CDR2 reads FNYEAQ (reference sequence). Trimming left V 5 bases short and J 0 bases short, with 13 bases between. The CDR3 has 16 amino acids. CDR3 region: CASSPNSGPNTGELFF. For the CDR3, the DNA is TGTGCCAGCAGCCCGAACAGCGGTCCGAACACCGGGGAGCTGTTTTTT.

V is TRBV7-2 and J is TRBJ2-3; TRBD2 agrees at 9 bases. The CDR3 runs 16 residues. Germline trimming cut 5 bases from V and 0 bases from J; bases unmatched to any gene: 6. Germline values: CDR1 SGHTA, CDR2 FQGNSA. In DNA form, the CDR3 reads TGTGCCAGCAGCCCCCGACTAGCGGATAGCACAGATACGCAGTATTTT. It specifies CASSPRLADSTDTQYF.

The gene calls are TRBV21-1 and TRBJ2-7; TRBD1, the table's D call, lacks a check against the DNA. TRBV21-1 is described as a pseudogene. The CDR3 totals 15 residues. The CDR3 DNA is TGTGCCAGCAGCAATAAAAGAGACAAGGACTACGAGCAGTACTTC. Residues: CASSNKRDKDYEQYF.

Regarding this clone: Other DNA sequences within the sample encode an identical CDR3. The chain couples TRBV6-1 to TRBJ2-5; TRBD1 aligns across 7 bases. The ends lost 3 bases at V and 2 bases at J; junction bases unmatched: 0. The CDR3 is 13 amino acids. Germline V gene sequence: CDR1 MNHNS, CDR2 SASEGT. DNA for the CDR3: TGTGCCAGCAGTGAGGGACAGCAAGAGACCCAGTACTTC. Protein: CASSEGQQETQYF.

This chain uses TRBV7-9 with TRBJ1-4, with D tentatively TRBD1 (6 bases). Germline-derived CDR1 and CDR2 are SEHNR and FQNEAQ (reference sequence). V was pared by 1 base and J by 4 bases, with 10 bases between. This CDR3 comprises 15 residues. The chain's CDR3 is CASSLVQGFNEKLFF. DNA of the CDR3: TGTGCCAGCAGCTTAGTCCAGGGGTTTAATGAAAAACTGTTTTTT.

This clone has just a few counts. V and J are TRBV15 and TRBJ2-1; 8 bases align to TRBD2. The CDR3 runs to 16 residues. V lost 0 bases and J lost 2; bases outside the gene matches: 3. CDR1 LNHNV and CDR2 YYDKDF come from the germline V gene (reference sequence). As DNA, the CDR3 is TGTGCCACCAGCAGAGATCTGGGACTAGCCTACAATGAGCAGTTCTTC. Protein sequence: CATSRDLGLAYNEQFF.

The V gene is TRBV12-1, the J gene TRBJ2-7. TRBV12-1 is classified as a pseudogene. The CDR3 totals 15 residues. CDR3 in DNA: TGTGCCAGCAGCCTGGACCTTCAAACCTCCTACGAGCAGTACGTC. Amino acid sequence: CASSLDLQTSYEQYV.

This sequence joins TRBV19 and TRBJ2-7, with TRBD1 identical over 11 bases. The CDR3 length is 15 residues. Germline assignment: CDR1 LNHDA and CDR2 SQIVND (reference sequence). V lost 5 bases and J lost 5; bases outside the gene matches: 8. The CDR3 region is CASSLGTGGGDEQYF. The CDR3 DNA reads TGTGCCAGTAGTCTCGGGACAGGGGGAGGGGACGAGCAGTACTTC.

This clone has a single count. V is TRBV5-4 and J is TRBJ2-7; 7 bases agree with TRBD1. V shed 4 bases, J shed 1 base, and the junction held 5 bases outside the gene matches. The germline gives CDR1 SGHNT, CDR2 YYREEE (reference sequence). CDR3 length equals 14 residues. The CDR3 region is CASSRDRSSYEQYF. The DNA for the CDR3 is TGTGCCAGCAGCCGGGACAGAAGTTCCTACGAGCAGTACTTC.

The rearrangement links TRBV30 to TRBJ2-5, with no clear D. Per the germline V gene, CDR1 is GTSNPN and CDR2 is SVGIG (reference sequence). The CDR3 has 12 residues. Trimming cost V 0 bases and J 5 bases, with 7 bases left between them. CDR3 region: CAWSVSEETQYF. CDR3 bases: TGTGCCTGGAGTGTCTCGGAGGAGACCCAGTACTTC.

The rearrangement uses TRBV6-1 and TRBJ1-5; D is unresolved. CDR1 is MNHNS and CDR2 is SASEGT in the germline V gene. With 2 bases removed from V and 9 bases from J, the gap between germline ends came to 8 bases. The CDR3 length is 12 residues. CDR3 sequence reads: CASSEYPSPQHF. CDR3 DNA: TGTGCCAGCAGTGAATACCCGTCGCCCCAGCATTTT.

This clone was counted between two and nine times. The CDR3 DNA reads TGTGCCAGTAGTGGCCCCGGCCCCTACGAGCAGTACTTC. Translating it yields CASSGPGPYEQYF. This chain uses TRBV19 with TRBJ2-7; D gene uncertain. V was shortened by 5 bases and J by 2 bases, with 10 bases between the two germline ends. CDR1 is LNHDA, CDR2 SQIVND, per germline (reference sequence). The CDR3 length is 13 residues. The whole variable domain, filled in from reference TRBV19 and TRBJ2-7, reads DGGITQSPKYLFRKEGQNVTLSCEQNLNHDAMYWYRQDPGQGLRLIYYSQIVNDFQKGDIAEGYSVSREKKESFPLTVTSAQKNPTAFYLCASSGPGPYEQYFGPGTRLTVT.

This sequence joins TRBV15 and TRBJ2-1, with 12 nucleotides matching TRBD2. In germline, CDR1 is LNHNV, CDR2 YYDKDF (reference sequence). Trimming took 1 base from V and 13 from J; bases not matched to a gene: 5. This CDR3 contains 14 residues. DNA of the CDR3: TGTGCCACCAGCAGAGGACTAGCGGGAGAAGGACAGTTCTTC. Translation gives CATSRGLAGEGQFF.

The V call is TRBV10-1, the J call TRBJ1-3; D is unresolved. The V end was cut by 3 bases, the J end by 0 bases, with 6 bases between. The CDR3 consists of 14 residues. Germline V gives CDR1 WNHNN, CDR2 SYGVQD (reference sequence). The CDR3 DNA sequence: TGCGCCAGCAGTGATCGCGGCTCTGGAAACACCATATATTTT. This gives the protein CASSDRGSGNTIYF.

This clone was seen once. This chain connects TRBV10-2 to TRBJ2-1; TRBD2 matches 14 bases. This CDR3 has 16 residues. The germline V gene has CDR1 WSHSY and CDR2 SAAADI. The J segment lost 6 bases and the V segment lost 3 bases, leaving 4 bases of the junction unmatched. CDR3 DNA sequence: TGCGCCAGCAGTGATCCCGGGACTAGCGGGGGCAATGAGCAGTTCTTC. Its protein is CASSDPGTSGGNEQFF.

The rearrangement links TRBV29-1 to TRBJ2-3, with TRBD2 matching over 9 bases. V was pared by 6 bases and J by 3 bases, with 10 bases of the junction left unmatched. The CDR3 runs 15 residues. Germline V CDR1 and CDR2: SQVTM, ANQGSEA. The CDR3 region has the DNA TGCAGCGTCCAGATCGCGGGAGGGGGAACAGATACGCAGTATTTT. Translating it yields CSVQIAGGGTDTQYF.

The chain is built from TRBV6-1 and TRBJ1-1; D perhaps matches TRBD1 (5 bases). The V gene lost 2 bases and the J gene lost 1 base, with 11 bases spanning the gap. The CDR3 has 15 residues. CDR1 and CDR2 from the germline V gene are MNHNS and SASEGT. The CDR3 here is CASSERARENTEAFF. CDR3 bases: TGTGCCAGCAGTGAAAGGGCCAGGGAGAACACTGAAGCTTTCTTT.

The chain couples TRBV5-1 to TRBJ2-1, with TRBD2 as a possible D gene (5 bases). The CDR3 runs to 13 residues. Trimming shortened V by 1 base and J by 9 bases, and 11 bases separated the two germline ends. Germline V lookup: CDR1 SGHRS, CDR2 YFSETQ. The CDR3 nucleotides are TGCGCCAGCAGCTTGCTGAGGAGGAGTGAGCAGTTCTTC. Its protein product is CASSLLRRSEQFF.